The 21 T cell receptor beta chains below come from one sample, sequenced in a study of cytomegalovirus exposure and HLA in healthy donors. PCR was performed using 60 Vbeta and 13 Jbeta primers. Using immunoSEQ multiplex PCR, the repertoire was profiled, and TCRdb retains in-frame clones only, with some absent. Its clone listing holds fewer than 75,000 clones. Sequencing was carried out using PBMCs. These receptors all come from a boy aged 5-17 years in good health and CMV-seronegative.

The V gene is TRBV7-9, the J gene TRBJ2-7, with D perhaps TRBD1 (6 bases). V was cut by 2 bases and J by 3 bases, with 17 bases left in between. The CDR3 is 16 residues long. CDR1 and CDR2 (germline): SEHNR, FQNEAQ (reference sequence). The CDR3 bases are TGTGCCAGCAGCTTATCGACAGGAGCAAACTTCTACGAGCAGTACTTC. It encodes CASSLSTGANFYEQYF. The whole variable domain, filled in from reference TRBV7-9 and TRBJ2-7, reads DTGVSQNPRHKITKRGQNVTFRCDPISEHNRLYWYRQTLGQGPEFLTYFQNEAQLEKSRLLSDRFSAERPKGSFSTLEIQRTEQGDSAMYLCASSLSTGANFYEQYFGPGTRLTVT.

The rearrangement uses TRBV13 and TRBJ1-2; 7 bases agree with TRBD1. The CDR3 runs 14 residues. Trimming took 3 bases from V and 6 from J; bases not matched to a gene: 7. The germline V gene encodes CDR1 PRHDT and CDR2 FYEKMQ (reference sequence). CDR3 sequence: CASSLARGFDGYTF. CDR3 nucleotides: TGTGCCAGCAGCTTGGCCAGGGGGTTCGATGGCTACACCTTC.

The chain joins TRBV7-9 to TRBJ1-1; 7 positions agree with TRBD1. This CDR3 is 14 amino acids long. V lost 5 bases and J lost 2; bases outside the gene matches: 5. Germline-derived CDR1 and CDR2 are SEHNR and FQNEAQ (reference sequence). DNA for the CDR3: TGTGCCAGCAGCCTCCAGGGGGGCAACACTGAAGCTTTCTTT. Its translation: CASSLQGGNTEAFF.

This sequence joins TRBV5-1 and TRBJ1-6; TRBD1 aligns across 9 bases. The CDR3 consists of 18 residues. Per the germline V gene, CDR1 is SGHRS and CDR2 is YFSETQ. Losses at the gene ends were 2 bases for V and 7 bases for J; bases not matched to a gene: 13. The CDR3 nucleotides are TGCGCCAGCAGCTTCGGACAGGGGTCCCCTGGACGGAATTCACCCCTCCACTTT. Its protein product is CASSFGQGSPGRNSPLHF.

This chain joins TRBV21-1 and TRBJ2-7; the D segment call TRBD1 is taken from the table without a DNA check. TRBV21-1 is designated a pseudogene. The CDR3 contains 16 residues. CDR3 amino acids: CASSAETGTGGSEQYF. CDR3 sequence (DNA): TGTGCCAGCAGCGCAGAGACCGGGACAGGGGGCTCGGAGCAGTACTTC.

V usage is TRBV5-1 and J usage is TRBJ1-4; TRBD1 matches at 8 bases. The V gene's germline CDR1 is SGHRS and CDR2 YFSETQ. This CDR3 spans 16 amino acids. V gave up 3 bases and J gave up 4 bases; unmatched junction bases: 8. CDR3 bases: TGCGCCAGCAGCTCCGGGACAGGCTCAAGTAATGAAAAACTGTTTTTT. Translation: CASSSGTGSSNEKLFF.

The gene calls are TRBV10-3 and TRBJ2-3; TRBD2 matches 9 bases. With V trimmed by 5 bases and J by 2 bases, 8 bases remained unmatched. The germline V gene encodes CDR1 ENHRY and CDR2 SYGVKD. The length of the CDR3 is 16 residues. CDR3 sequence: CAISMTRTSDTDTQYF. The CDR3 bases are TGTGCCATCAGTATGACAAGGACTAGCGACACAGATACGCAGTATTTT.

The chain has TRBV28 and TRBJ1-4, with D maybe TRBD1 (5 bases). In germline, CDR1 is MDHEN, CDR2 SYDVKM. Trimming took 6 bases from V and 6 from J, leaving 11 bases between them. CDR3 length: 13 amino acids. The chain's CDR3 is CASSLGGYEKLFF. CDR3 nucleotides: TGTGCCAGCAGCCTGGGGGGTTATGAAAAACTGTTTTTT.

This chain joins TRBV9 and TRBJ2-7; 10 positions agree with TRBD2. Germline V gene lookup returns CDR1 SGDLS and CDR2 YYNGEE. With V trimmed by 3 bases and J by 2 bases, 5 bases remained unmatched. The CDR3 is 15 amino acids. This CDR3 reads CASSAGLADTYEQYF. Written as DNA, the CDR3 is TGTGCCAGCAGCGCCGGACTAGCGGATACCTACGAGCAGTACTTC.

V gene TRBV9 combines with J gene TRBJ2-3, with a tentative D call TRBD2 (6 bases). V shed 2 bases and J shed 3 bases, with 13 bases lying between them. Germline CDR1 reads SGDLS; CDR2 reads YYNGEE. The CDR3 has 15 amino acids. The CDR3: CASSVSGISTDTQYF. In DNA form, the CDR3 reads TGTGCCAGCAGCGTTAGCGGAATTAGTACAGATACGCAGTATTTT.

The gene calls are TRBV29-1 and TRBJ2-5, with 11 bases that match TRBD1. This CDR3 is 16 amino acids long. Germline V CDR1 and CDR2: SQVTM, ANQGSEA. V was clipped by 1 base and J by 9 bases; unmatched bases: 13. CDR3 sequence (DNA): TGCAGCGTTGAAGGGGGGCAGGGGGACAGGGGGTCGGCCCAGTACTTC. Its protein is CSVEGGQGDRGSAQYF.

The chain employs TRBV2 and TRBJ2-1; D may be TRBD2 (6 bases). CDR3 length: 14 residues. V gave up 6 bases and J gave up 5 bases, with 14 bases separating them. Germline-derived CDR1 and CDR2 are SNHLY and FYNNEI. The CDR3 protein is CASRARTGDNEQFF. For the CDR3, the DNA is TGTGCCAGCAGAGCCAGGACGGGAGACAATGAGCAGTTCTTC.

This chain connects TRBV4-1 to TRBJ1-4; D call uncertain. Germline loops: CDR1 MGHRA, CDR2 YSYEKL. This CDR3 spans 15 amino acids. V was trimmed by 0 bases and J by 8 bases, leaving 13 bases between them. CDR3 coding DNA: TGCGCCAGCAGCCAAGAAGTAAAGCGCTGGGAAAAACTGTTTTTT. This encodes CASSQEVKRWEKLFF.

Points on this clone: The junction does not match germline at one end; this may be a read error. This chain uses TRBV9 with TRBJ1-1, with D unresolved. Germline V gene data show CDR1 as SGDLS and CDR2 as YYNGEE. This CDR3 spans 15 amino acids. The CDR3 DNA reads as TGTGCCAGTAGCGTCGGACTTTGGTCGGACACTGAAGCTTTCTTT. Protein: CASSVGLWSDTEAFF.

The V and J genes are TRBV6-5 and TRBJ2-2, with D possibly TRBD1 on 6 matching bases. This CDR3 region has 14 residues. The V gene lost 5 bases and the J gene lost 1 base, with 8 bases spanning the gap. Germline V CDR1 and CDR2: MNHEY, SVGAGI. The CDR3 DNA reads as TGTGCCAGCAGTACACAGGGGAACACCGGGGAGCTGTTTTTT. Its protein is CASSTQGNTGELFF.

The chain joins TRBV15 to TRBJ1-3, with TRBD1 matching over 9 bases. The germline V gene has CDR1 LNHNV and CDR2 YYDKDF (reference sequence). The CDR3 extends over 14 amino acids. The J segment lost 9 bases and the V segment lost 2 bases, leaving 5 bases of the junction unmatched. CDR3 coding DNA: TGTGCCACCAGCAGAACAGGGGGCCTCGGCACCATATATTTT. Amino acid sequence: CATSRTGGLGTIYF.

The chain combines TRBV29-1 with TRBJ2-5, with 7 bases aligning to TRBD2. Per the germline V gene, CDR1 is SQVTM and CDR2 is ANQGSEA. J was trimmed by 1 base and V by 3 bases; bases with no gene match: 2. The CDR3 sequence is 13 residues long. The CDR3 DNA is TGCAGCGTTGATCCTAGCGGCCAAGAGACCCAGTACTTC. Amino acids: CSVDPSGQETQYF.

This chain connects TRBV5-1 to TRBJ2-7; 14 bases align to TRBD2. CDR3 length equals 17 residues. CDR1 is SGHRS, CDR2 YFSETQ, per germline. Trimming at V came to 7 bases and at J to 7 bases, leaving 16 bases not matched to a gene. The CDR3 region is CASAPGLAGADSGEQYF. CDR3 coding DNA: TGCGCCAGCGCTCCGGGACTAGCGGGAGCAGACTCGGGTGAGCAGTACTTC.

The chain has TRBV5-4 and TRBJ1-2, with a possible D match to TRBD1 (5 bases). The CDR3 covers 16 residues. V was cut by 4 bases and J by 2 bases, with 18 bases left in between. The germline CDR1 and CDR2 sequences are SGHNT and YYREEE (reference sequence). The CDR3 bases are TGTGCCAGCAGCCCTGGGCGCGGGGCAAGGAACTATGGCTACACCTTC. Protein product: CASSPGRGARNYGYTF.

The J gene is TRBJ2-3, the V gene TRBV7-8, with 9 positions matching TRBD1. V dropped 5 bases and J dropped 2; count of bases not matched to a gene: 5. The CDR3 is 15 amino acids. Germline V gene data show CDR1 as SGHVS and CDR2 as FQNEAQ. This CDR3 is CASSPGQGTTDTQYF. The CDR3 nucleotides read TGTGCCAGCAGCCCCGGACAGGGGACCACAGATACGCAGTATTTT. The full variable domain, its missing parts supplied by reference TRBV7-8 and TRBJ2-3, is GAGVSQSPRYKVAKRGQDVALRCDPISGHVSLFWYQQALGQGPEFLTYFQNEAQLDKSGLPSDRFFAERPEGSVSTLKIQRTQQEDSAVYLCASSPGQGTTDTQYFGPGTRLTVL.

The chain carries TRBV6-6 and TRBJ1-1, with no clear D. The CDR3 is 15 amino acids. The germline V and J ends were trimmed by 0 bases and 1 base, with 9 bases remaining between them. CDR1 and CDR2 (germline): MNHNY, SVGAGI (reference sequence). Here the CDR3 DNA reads TGTGCCAGCAGTTACTCGCGGGCAGGGAACACTGAAGCTTTCTTT. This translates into CASSYSRAGNTEAFF.